This is a list of T cell receptor beta chains from one sample in a study of blood T cell repertoires in COVID-19. The method was immunoSEQ multiplex PCR; TCRdb's version includes in-frame clones alone and lacks a portion of them. The top ten clones hold 0.95% to 1% of a sample with about 240,000 clones, 88% of them seen once. Sequenced material: peripheral blood. The receptors derive from a woman in her forties who had recovered from COVID-19. The CDR3 runs from the conserved cysteine through the conserved F or W.

16	TRBV7-2	TRBJ2-1	CASSLVGLAANNEQFF
11	TRBV29-1	TRBJ2-7	CSVDSGAEQYF
16	TRBV6-2/TRBV6-3	TRBJ2-1	CASSSGQGGTYNEQFF
15	TRBV4-3	TRBJ2-5	CASSQGGRAVETQYF
17	TRBV28	TRBJ1-5	CASSPQGVAEARRNLHF
14	TRBV9	TRBJ2-3	CASSAGTATDTQYF
18	TRBV19	TRBJ2-7	CASSIDGTSGSMSYEQYF
14	TRBV14	TRBJ2-1	CASSQGGPSNEQFF
16	TRBV18	TRBJ2-3	CASSPLGATPTDTQYF
16	TRBV19	TRBJ1-5	CASSPRGPLGGQPQHF
16	TRBV7-3	TRBJ2-7	CASSPRGLAGAWEQYF
17	TRBV27	TRBJ2-1	CASSQSRLAGTYNEQFF
12	TRBV11-2	TRBJ2-1	CASSPPGTKQFF
15	TRBV30	TRBJ1-2	CAWSQTPGANYGYTF
15	TRBV28	TRBJ1-1	CASSPTGGVGTEAFF
15	TRBV15	TRBJ2-7	CATSKRTSGRYEQYF
16	TRBV27	TRBJ2-1	CASSLPGLAGYNEQFF
14	TRBV2	TRBJ2-3	CASRPPGQLDTQYF
16	TRBV4-1	TRBJ1-4	CASSQGPGTGKEKLFF
16	TRBV7-9	TRBJ1-3	CASTSGGGNSGNTIYF
15	TRBV19	TRBJ1-5	CASSIGGDSNQPQHF
15	TRBV6-5	TRBJ2-7	CASSYEGHRPYEQYF
16	TRBV30	TRBJ1-5	CAWSAETGRSNQPQHF